One sample yielded the 8 T cell receptor beta chains listed below, sequenced in a study of CXCR3-negative and CXCR3-positive naive CD8 T cells (dated by TCRdb to 2018 to 2020). Data came from a NextSeq 550. The Human TCR Profiling Kit (MiLaboratory) was used to make UMI-labeled 5' RACE TRB cDNA libraries. TCRdb reprocessed the reads into one record per CDR3 protein sequence, lacking DNA. The table kept for this sample lists 130,000 to 150,000 distinct CDR3 sequences. Around 0.28% of the sample goes to the ten largest clones. Overall study outcomes, separate from this receptor: TRB CDR3s from CXCR3-positive naive cells showed higher hydrophobicity (lower Kidera factor 4), lower energy, and higher strength and volume indices than CXCR3-negative naive cells.

For these TCRs, the target antigens are not known. Material: naive CXCR3+ CD8+ T cells from blood. This sample's cell subset or site label indicates: CD45RO-CCR7+CD27+CD95- naive CD8+ T cells expressing CXCR3 (TNR3+). The receptors were sampled from a human donor in good health. Some clones in this sample may be carry-over from other donors' samples.

The chain links TRBV7-3 to TRBJ2-6; TCRdb lists TRBD1, though no DNA is available to test this call. Per the germline V gene, CDR1 is SGHTA and CDR2 is FQGTGA. The CDR3 loop spans 19 amino acids. The CDR3 sequence is CASSDIRDRGSSGANVLTF.

V gene TRBV28 combines with J gene TRBJ2-1; TCRdb's D call of TRBD1 is untestable without DNA. Germline V gene sequence: CDR1 MDHEN, CDR2 SYDVKM. There are 18 residues in the CDR3. This chain's CDR3 is CASSLLGPAGGSYNEQFF. Drawing the rest from reference TRBV28 and TRBJ2-1, the complete variable domain is DVKVTQSSRYLVKRTGEKVFLECVQDMDHENMFWYRQDPGLGLRLIYFSYDVKMKEKGDIPEGYSVSREKKERFSLILESASTNQTSMYLCASSLLGPAGGSYNEQFFGPGTRLTVL.

V and J are TRBV7-7 and TRBJ1-1. This CDR3 is built from 14 residues. The germline V gene encodes CDR1 SSHAT and CDR2 FNYEAQ (reference sequence). The CDR3 here is CASSSGAFEGEAFF.

J is TRBJ1-4 and V is TRBV7-9; TCRdb's D gene call, TRBD1, goes unchecked for lack of DNA. This CDR3 is 16 amino acids long. The germline gives CDR1 SEHNR, CDR2 FQNEAQ (reference sequence). The CDR3 is CASSPGWTDSDEKLFF.

The chain combines TRBV14 with TRBJ2-7; no DNA is available, so the TRBD1 call from TCRdb remains unchecked. There are 17 residues in the CDR3. The germline gives CDR1 SGHDN, CDR2 FVKESK. CDR3 amino acids: CASSQGGWDTNSYEQYF.

The chain has TRBV15 and TRBJ2-5. The CDR3 has 12 amino acids. Per germline, CDR1 LNHNV and CDR2 YYDKDF (reference sequence). CDR3 sequence: CATSREGETQYF.

The rearrangement links TRBV7-9 to TRBJ1-4; checking the TCRdb D call of TRBD1 is not possible without DNA. Germline V CDR1 and CDR2: SEHNR, FQNEAQ (reference sequence). There are 15 residues in the CDR3. The CDR3 reads CASEPPRATYEKLFF. Full variable domain (rest looked up from reference TRBV7-9 and TRBJ1-4): DTGVSQNPRHKITKRGQNVTFRCDPISEHNRLYWYRQTLGQGPEFLTYFQNEAQLEKSRLLSDRFSAERPKGSFSTLEIQRTEQGDSAMYLCASEPPRATYEKLFFGSGTQLSVL.

V usage is TRBV25-1 and J usage is TRBJ1-2. This CDR3 region has 15 residues. In germline, CDR1 is MGHDK, CDR2 SYGVNS. CDR3: CASIRDYLVWDGYTF.